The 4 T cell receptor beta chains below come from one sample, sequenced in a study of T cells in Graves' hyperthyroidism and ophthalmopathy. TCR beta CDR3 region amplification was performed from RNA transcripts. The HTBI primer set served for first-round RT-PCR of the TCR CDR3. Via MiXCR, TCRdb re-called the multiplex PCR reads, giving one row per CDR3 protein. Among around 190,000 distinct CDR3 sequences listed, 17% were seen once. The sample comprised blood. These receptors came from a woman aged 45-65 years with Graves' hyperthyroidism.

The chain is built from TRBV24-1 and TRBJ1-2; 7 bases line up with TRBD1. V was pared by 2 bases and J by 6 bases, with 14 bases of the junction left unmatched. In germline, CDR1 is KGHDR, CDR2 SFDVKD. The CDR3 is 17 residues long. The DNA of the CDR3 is TGTGCCACCAGTGATTCAGCTCAACGTAAGGGGGCGGATGGCTACACCTTC. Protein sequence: CATSDSAQRKGADGYTF.

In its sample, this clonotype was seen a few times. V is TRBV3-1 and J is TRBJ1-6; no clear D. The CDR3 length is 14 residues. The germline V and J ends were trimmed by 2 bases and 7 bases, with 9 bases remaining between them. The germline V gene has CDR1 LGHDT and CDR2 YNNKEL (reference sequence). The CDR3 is CASSQNQENSPLHF. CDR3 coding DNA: TGTGCCAGCAGCCAAAACCAGGAGAATTCACCCCTCCACTTT.

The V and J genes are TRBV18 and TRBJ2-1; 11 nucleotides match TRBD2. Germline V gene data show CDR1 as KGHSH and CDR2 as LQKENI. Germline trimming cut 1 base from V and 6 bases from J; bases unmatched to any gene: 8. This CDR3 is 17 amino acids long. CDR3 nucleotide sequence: TGTGCCAGCTCACCACGGGCCACTAGCGGGAGCCGCAATGAGCAGTTCTTC. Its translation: CASSPRATSGSRNEQFF.

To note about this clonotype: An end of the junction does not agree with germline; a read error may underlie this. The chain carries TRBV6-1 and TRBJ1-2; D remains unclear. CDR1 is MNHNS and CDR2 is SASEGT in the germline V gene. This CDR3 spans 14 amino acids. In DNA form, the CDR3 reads TGTACCAGCAGTTCCCGAGCTCCGGGGAATGGCTACACCTTC. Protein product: CTSSSRAPGNGYTF.